This TCR beta chain was recorded in a study of OX40 agonist ivuxolimab in advanced cancers. For the study at large: Three patients responded partially, comprising one with hepatocellular carcinoma and two with cutaneous melanoma.

Germline CDR1 MNHEY, CDR2 SVGAGI. CDR3 length equals 14 residues. The junction had 3 bases not matched to a gene; V was cut back by 2 bases and J by 5 bases. Autoimmune disease history or systemic immunosuppression meant exclusion. Produced via immunoSEQ multiplex PCR; TCRdb's table is partial and in-frame only. The sample comprises around 76,000 clones, 85% to 90% of which are singletons, and roughly 13% rests with the top ten. Notes on the study in general: The CD4+ and CD8+ T cells in the blood had expanded clonally by week 6 at 0.1 to 3.0 mg/kg. Low levels of normalized T-cell clonal expansion also appeared in some nonresponders.

Points on this clone: Its antigen is undetermined.

This sequence joins TRBV6-5 and TRBJ2-5; TRBD1 agrees at 9 bases. The input for sequencing was CD4+ or CD8+ T cells sorted from blood, taken in a trial of the OX40 agonist ivuxolimab. This sequence originates from an adult with an advanced solid tumor such as melanoma, head and neck, liver or kidney cancer. In nucleotides, the CDR3 is TGTGCCAGCAGTTACAACAGGGGGCAGGAGACCCAGTACTTC. It translates to CASSYNRGQETQYF.